What follows are 25 T cell receptor beta chains derived from one specimen sequenced in a study of cytomegalovirus exposure and HLA in healthy donors. The PCR ran on 60 Vbeta and 13 Jbeta primers. Sequencing was performed with immunoSEQ multiplex PCR; in TCRdb, only in-frame clones are kept and a portion is missing. This table holds 190,000 or so clones, about 80% found once. Sequences were obtained from PBMCs. The receptors shown here come from a boy aged 5-17 years in good health and CMV-seronegative.

The chain carries TRBV5-4 and TRBJ2-1; 12 bases match TRBD1. Trimming cost V 4 bases and J 8 bases; bases outside gene matches: 7. The CDR3 runs 15 residues. Germline V lookup: CDR1 SGHNT, CDR2 YYREEE (reference sequence). The CDR3 spells CASSGRDRGLHEQFF. CDR3 sequence (DNA): TGTGCCAGCAGCGGCCGGGACAGGGGGCTTCATGAGCAGTTCTTC. Full variable domain (remainder filled in from reference TRBV5-4 and TRBJ2-1): ETGVTQSPTHLIKTRGQQVTLRCSSQSGHNTVSWYQQALGQGPQFIFQYYREEENGRGNFPPRFSGLQFPNYSSELNVNALELDDSALYLCASSGRDRGLHEQFFGPGTRLTVL.

The rearrangement joins TRBV7-9 to TRBJ1-1; D remains ambiguous. Trimming cost V 7 bases and J 2 bases, with 14 bases left between them. Germline V gene lookup returns CDR1 SEHNR and CDR2 FQNEAQ (reference sequence). This CDR3 is 14 amino acids long. This CDR3 reads CASIRREGNTEAFF. The CDR3 nucleotides are TGTGCCAGCATCCGTCGAGAGGGTAACACTGAAGCTTTCTTT.

The chain links TRBV9 to TRBJ2-7; D may be TRBD2 (5 bases). The length of the CDR3 is 13 residues. Trimming removed 5 bases at V and 1 base at J, with 10 bases between. The germline gives CDR1 SGDLS, CDR2 YYNGEE. The chain's CDR3 is CASSHGSSYEQYF. Written as DNA, the CDR3 is TGTGCCAGCAGTCATGGGAGTTCCTACGAGCAGTACTTC.

The table lists this clone with a count of one. This chain uses TRBV2 with TRBJ1-2, with 7 nucleotides matching TRBD1. Looked up from germline, CDR1 is SNHLY and CDR2 is FYNNEI. Losses at the gene ends were 5 bases for V and 1 base for J; bases not matched to a gene: 10. The CDR3 consists of 16 residues. CDR3 sequence (DNA): TGTGCCAGCAGTCCCGATTCCGGGACAGATAACTATGGCTACACCTTC. It encodes CASSPDSGTDNYGYTF.

The chain is built from TRBV7-3 and TRBJ1-2, with 7 bases identical to TRBD1. CDR3 length: 13 amino acids. Germline lookup yields CDR1 SGHTA and CDR2 FQGTGA. J was trimmed by 5 bases and V by 5 bases; bases with no gene match: 5. The CDR3 loop is CASSPTGLYGYTF. DNA of the CDR3: TGTGCCAGCAGCCCGACAGGGTTGTATGGCTACACCTTC.

This clone is a singleton in its sample. The CDR3: CASSYPYSREDGYTF. The CDR3 coding sequence is TGTGCCAGCAGTTACCCATACAGCAGGGAGGATGGCTACACCTTC. V gene TRBV6-6 combines with J gene TRBJ1-2; perhaps TRBD1 as D (5 bases). V lost 2 bases, J lost 6 bases, and 16 bases lay in between. This CDR3 region has 15 residues. Germline V gene lookup returns CDR1 MNHNY and CDR2 SVGAGI (reference sequence).

The gene calls are TRBV6-5 and TRBJ1-1; perhaps TRBD1 as D (6 bases). Between the trimmed V and J ends, which lost 0 bases and 3 bases, there was a span of 11 bases. CDR1 and CDR2 (germline): MNHEY, SVGAGI. The CDR3 length is 15 residues. The CDR3 DNA reads as TGTGCCAGCAGTTACTCTACAGGGTCCGACACTGAAGCTTTCTTT. Its translation: CASSYSTGSDTEAFF.

V is TRBV19 and J is TRBJ1-1, with D maybe TRBD1 (5 bases). Germline values: CDR1 LNHDA, CDR2 SQIVND (reference sequence). The CDR3 length is 13 residues. V was shortened by 5 bases and J by 1 base, with 8 bases between the two germline ends. For the CDR3, the DNA is TGTGCCAGTAGTTTGGGGCAGAACACTGAAGCTTTCTTT. It yields the protein CASSLGQNTEAFF.

This clone has a single count. This chain links TRBV6-5 with TRBJ1-1; possible D gene TRBD1, 5 bases. V was trimmed by 4 bases and J by 1 base, leaving 10 bases between them. Germline V lookup: CDR1 MNHEY, CDR2 SVGAGI. CDR3 length: 14 amino acids. Here the CDR3 DNA reads TGTGCCAGCAGTTGGGGGGTTTCGAACACTGAAGCTTTCTTT. The encoded protein is CASSWGVSNTEAFF.

A word on this clone: The junction and the germline gene differ at one end; a read error may be behind it. This chain joins TRBV9 and TRBJ2-5, with 8 positions matching TRBD1. The CDR3 runs to 14 residues. CDR1 SGDLS and CDR2 YYNGEE come from the germline V gene. The CDR3 protein is CASGVGQGQETQYF. The CDR3, as DNA: TGTGCCAGCGGCGTAGGACAGGGTCAGGAGACCCAGTACTTC.

The V and J genes are TRBV4-3 and TRBJ2-7; 12 bases fit TRBD2. V lost 1 base, J lost 2 bases, and 0 bases stayed unmatched. This CDR3 contains 15 residues. Germline-derived CDR1 and CDR2 are LGHNA and YSLEER. In DNA, the CDR3 is TGCGCCAGCAGCCAAGGGACTAGCGGGGCCTACGAGCAGTACTTC. Protein: CASSQGTSGAYEQYF.

The chain has TRBV10-3 and TRBJ1-6; D may be TRBD1 (5 bases). CDR3 size: 14 residues. CDR1 and CDR2 (germline): ENHRY, SYGVKD. Trimming removed 8 bases from V and 4 bases from J, with 12 bases in between. CDR3 in DNA: TGTGCCATCGGGGCAGCCTCTTATAATTCACCCCTCCACTTT. It encodes CAIGAASYNSPLHF.

The chain employs TRBV6-1 and TRBJ1-3; the match to TRBD1 covers 7 bases. The length of the CDR3 is 15 residues. V dropped 5 bases and J dropped 11; count of bases not matched to a gene: 15. The germline CDR1 and CDR2 sequences are MNHNS and SASEGT. DNA for the CDR3: TGTGCCAGCAGTAAAAGTCCCGGGACAGTGACGTCCATATATTTT. This encodes CASSKSPGTVTSIYF.

The rearrangement uses TRBV7-6 and TRBJ1-2; TRBD1 matches 7 bases. Germline CDR1 reads SGHVS; CDR2 reads FNYEAQ. The V and J ends lost 6 bases and 8 bases, in that order; junction bases with no gene match: 9. The CDR3 consists of 13 residues. The CDR3 nucleotides are TGTGCCAGCAGGAAAAGTGGGACAGCCGGCTACACCTTC. Amino acids: CASRKSGTAGYTF.

This clone was seen more than once but under ten times. This chain connects TRBV6-6 to TRBJ1-6, with a possible D match to TRBD1 (5 bases). Germline V gene data show CDR1 as MNHNY and CDR2 as SVGAGI (reference sequence). CDR3 length: 15 residues. V lost 0 bases and J lost 13, with 16 bases in between. CDR3 protein: CASSYSRGRDDPLHF. DNA of the CDR3: TGTGCCAGCAGTTACTCGAGAGGGAGGGACGATCCCCTCCACTTT.

The CDR3 protein is CASGLVRGTGELFF. The CDR3 DNA follows: TGTGCTAGTGGTTTGGTACGGGGGACCGGGGAGCTGTTTTTT. The gene calls are TRBV12-5 and TRBJ2-2, with a weak D call TRBD2 (6 bases). V lost 0 bases to trimming and J lost 5 bases, with 7 bases between them. CDR3 length equals 14 residues. Per the germline V gene, CDR1 is LGHNT and CDR2 is FRNRAP.

V usage is TRBV19 and J usage is TRBJ2-2; D might be TRBD2 (5 bases). Per the germline V gene, CDR1 is LNHDA and CDR2 is SQIVND (reference sequence). Deletions cut 6 bases from V and 7 bases from J, with 30 bases between. The CDR3 contains 19 residues. CDR3 bases: TGTGCCAGTAGCCGCAGCGAGGAGGACCTTGCTAGGTTCTACGGGGAGCTGTTTTTT. Protein sequence: CASSRSEEDLARFYGELFF.

The V and J genes are TRBV29-1 and TRBJ1-5, with 8 bases matching TRBD1. In germline, CDR1 is SQVTM, CDR2 ANQGSEA. The CDR3 sequence is 14 residues long. V was pared by 6 bases and J by 3 bases, with 7 bases of the junction left unmatched. The CDR3: CSVLDRELNQPQHF. In nucleotides, the CDR3 is TGCAGCGTCCTGGACAGGGAGCTCAATCAGCCCCAGCATTTT.

This clone was found once. The rearrangement uses TRBV6-1 and TRBJ1-1, with 10 nucleotides matching TRBD1. The CDR3 runs 13 residues. Germline CDR1 is MNHNS and CDR2 is SASEGT. The junction had 1 base not matched to a gene; V was cut back by 5 bases and J by 4 bases. The CDR3 DNA reads TGTGCCAGCAGTAGACAGGGGGCCACTGAAGCTTTCTTT. Protein sequence: CASSRQGATEAFF.

This chain joins TRBV5-6 and TRBJ1-2; 8 bases align to TRBD1. CDR1 and CDR2 (germline): SGHDT, YYEEEE. Trimming took 3 bases from V and 4 from J; bases not matched to a gene: 5. This CDR3 has 14 residues. CDR3: CASSSQGALYGYTF. The CDR3 bases are TGTGCCAGCAGCTCCCAGGGGGCCCTCTATGGCTACACCTTC.

This clone was picked up a small number of times. The chain employs TRBV4-2 and TRBJ2-5; D remains ambiguous. Germline-derived CDR1 and CDR2 are LGHNA and YNFKEQ. Trimming took off 0 bases at V and 4 bases at J, with 12 bases between the two ends. The CDR3 sequence is 15 residues long. CDR3 loop: CASSQDGQARETQYF. In DNA, the CDR3 is TGTGCCAGCAGCCAAGATGGGCAGGCCAGAGAGACCCAGTACTTC.

The rearrangement links TRBV6-5 to TRBJ1-1; TRBD1 might be the D (6 bases). Trimming cost V 6 bases and J 1 base, with 12 bases left between them. CDR1 and CDR2 from the germline V gene are MNHEY and SVGAGI. CDR3 length: 14 residues. As DNA, the CDR3 is TGTGCCAGCAGCCCCGGGGGGCCGAACACTGAAGCTTTCTTT. Translation: CASSPGGPNTEAFF.

The CDR3 sequence: CASSESSGGADEQFF. CDR3 nucleotides: TGTGCCAGCAGTGAAAGTTCGGGAGGGGCGGATGAGCAGTTCTTC. The chain links TRBV6-1 to TRBJ2-1; 8 bases align to TRBD2. Germline V gene data show CDR1 as MNHNS and CDR2 as SASEGT. The CDR3 has 15 residues. V lost 2 bases, J lost 8 bases, and 8 bases stayed unmatched.

The chain has TRBV4-3 and TRBJ2-5; D is unresolved. Trimming removed 0 bases at V and 5 bases at J, with 16 bases between. CDR1 and CDR2 (germline): LGHNA, YSLEER. The CDR3 runs 16 residues. DNA for the CDR3: TGCGCCAGCAGCCAAGAGCGTCGCTCCCACTCGGAGACCCAGTACTTC. Amino acid sequence: CASSQERRSHSETQYF.

Remarks on this clone: The sample carries other DNA sequences with the same CDR3. The rearrangement links TRBV7-2 to TRBJ1-4, with 7 bases fitting TRBD1. This CDR3 is 16 amino acids long. The trim removed 5 bases at V and 5 bases at J, leaving 11 bases unmatched. The germline gives CDR1 SGHTA, CDR2 FQGNSA. The CDR3 sequence: CASSPQSGQINEKLFF. The CDR3 DNA is TGTGCCAGCAGCCCTCAATCGGGACAGATCAATGAAAAACTGTTTTTT.